This is a list of T cell receptor beta chains from one sample in a study of chemoradiotherapy in HPV16-positive cancers. Sequencing was performed with immunoSEQ multiplex PCR; in TCRdb, only in-frame clones are kept and a portion is missing. The sample yields 15,000 to 20,000 clones, under 80% seen once. Sample acquisition took place from a patient who underwent chemoradiotherapy. The receptors were gathered from a human donor with HPV-associated anogenital cancer. Each CDR3 is given with its conserved first and last residue.

j_gene: TRBJ2-5
v_gene: TRBV6-6
CDR3aa: CASGGGLKQETQYF

j_gene: TRBJ2-7
v_gene: TRBV7-2
CDR3aa: CASSLAPWGDEQYF

j_gene: TRBJ2-7
v_gene: TRBV27
CDR3aa: CASRDRGSYEQYF

j_gene: TRBJ1-6
v_gene: TRBV6-5
CDR3aa: CASSRTGTNSPLHF

j_gene: TRBJ2-1
v_gene: TRBV4-3
CDR3aa: CASSLSWGGSNEQFF

j_gene: TRBJ1-3
v_gene: TRBV19
CDR3aa: CASSIVGGSGNTIYF

j_gene: TRBJ2-5
v_gene: TRBV6-6
CDR3aa: CASSYGYAKETQYF

j_gene: TRBJ1-4
v_gene: TRBV4-2
CDR3aa: CASSTDRGSNEKLFF

j_gene: TRBJ2-3
v_gene: TRBV6-1
CDR3aa: CASTLLTGSRNTQYF

j_gene: TRBJ2-3
v_gene: TRBV9
CDR3aa: CASSVIGGRDTQYF

j_gene: TRBJ2-6
v_gene: TRBV7-8
CDR3aa: CASSLSAGANVLTF

j_gene: TRBJ2-7
v_gene: TRBV5-1
CDR3aa: CASSPASGEYEQYF

j_gene: TRBJ1-4
v_gene: TRBV11-3
CDR3aa: CASSASGTGNEKLFF

j_gene: TRBJ1-6
v_gene: TRBV6-5
CDR3aa: CATGREAYNSPLHF

j_gene: TRBJ2-1
v_gene: TRBV5-1
CDR3aa: CASSLQVLADYNEQFF

j_gene: TRBJ1-4
v_gene: TRBV4-3
CDR3aa: CASSQDYYVGTGTNEKLFF

j_gene: TRBJ2-5
v_gene: TRBV6-1
CDR3aa: CASTFTGANQETQYF

j_gene: TRBJ2-5
v_gene: TRBV18
CDR3aa: CASSFDTLRTQYF

j_gene: TRBJ1-4
v_gene: TRBV7-9
CDR3aa: CASSSGTEGEKLFF

j_gene: TRBJ2-3
v_gene: TRBV25-1
CDR3aa: CASSDSGPRADTQYF

j_gene: TRBJ1-1
v_gene: TRBV11-3
CDR3aa: CASSRQANTEAFF

j_gene: TRBJ2-7
v_gene: TRBV5-1
CDR3aa: CASSSGGGRYEQYF

j_gene: TRBJ1-4
v_gene: TRBV25-1
CDR3aa: CASSDPGAGTEKLFF

j_gene: TRBJ2-1
v_gene: TRBV29-1
CDR3aa: CSVERAHHPNSTLEDEQFF

j_gene: TRBJ1-2
v_gene: TRBV30
CDR3aa: CAWKEGGGYTF

j_gene: TRBJ2-7
v_gene: TRBV7-2
CDR3aa: CASSLDISGFGEQYF

j_gene: TRBJ2-7
v_gene: TRBV6-6
CDR3aa: CASSYFQSSYEQYF

j_gene: TRBJ1-1
v_gene: TRBV6-5
CDR3aa: CASRRGAGRNTEAFF

j_gene: TRBJ2-2
v_gene: TRBV19
CDR3aa: CASSWGQGAGTGELFF

j_gene: TRBJ2-7
v_gene: TRBV5-1
CDR3aa: CASSLHRGGYEQYF

j_gene: TRBJ2-1
v_gene: TRBV15
CDR3aa: CATSRASGYNEQFF

j_gene: TRBJ2-3
v_gene: TRBV7-2
CDR3aa: CASSLLPQSTDTQYF

j_gene: TRBJ2-5
v_gene: TRBV10-3
CDR3aa: CAISASQGETQYF

j_gene: TRBJ1-3
v_gene: TRBV30
CDR3aa: CAWKSWAGNTIYF

j_gene: TRBJ1-2
v_gene: TRBV6-5
CDR3aa: CASGVSRGYTF

j_gene: TRBJ1-1
v_gene: TRBV4-1
CDR3aa: CASSQETGSWEAFF

j_gene: TRBJ1-1
v_gene: TRBV6-5
CDR3aa: CASRRSGTEAFF

j_gene: TRBJ2-1
v_gene: TRBV5-6
CDR3aa: CASRRSGTPGNEQFF

j_gene: TRBJ2-1
v_gene: TRBV19
CDR3aa: CASSVGQGPNEQFF

j_gene: TRBJ2-5
v_gene: TRBV5-5
CDR3aa: CASSLEGGGDETQYF

j_gene: TRBJ2-7
v_gene: TRBV29-1
CDR3aa: CSVVTSFSYEQYF

j_gene: TRBJ1-5
v_gene: TRBV5-8
CDR3aa: CASSPGRISNQPQHF

j_gene: TRBJ1-5
v_gene: TRBV9
CDR3aa: CASSPPGAGQPQHF

j_gene: TRBJ1-2
v_gene: TRBV7-9
CDR3aa: CASSLREGDYGYTF